This T cell receptor (beta chain) was sequenced during a study of blood T cell repertoires in COVID-19. Study-level background: Both acute and convalescent COVID-19 samples were obtained from the United States, Italy and Spain.

Authors' processing steps: The authors estimated nucleated cell counts from reference gene primer amplification. The repertoire was sequenced with immunoSEQ multiplex PCR; TCRdb's copy has only in-frame clones and lacks some. V and J calls and clone size are as listed in that table; D and trimming were resolved from the DNA. This sample has roughly 70,000 clones, with 70% to 80% found just once. The length of the CDR3 is 14 residues. Deletions cut 5 bases from V and 1 base from J, with 11 bases between. Germline V lookup: CDR1 SNHLY, CDR2 FYNNEI. The TCR sequence derives from a man in his 70s with COVID-19, enrolled during active disease. This sequence joins TRBV2 and TRBJ1-1, with D possibly being TRBD1 (6 bases). Material for sequencing was peripheral blood. The CDR3, as DNA: TGTGCCAGCAGTTCTGAGGGGGAGAACACTGAAGCTTTCTTT. Protein: CASSSEGENTEAFF.